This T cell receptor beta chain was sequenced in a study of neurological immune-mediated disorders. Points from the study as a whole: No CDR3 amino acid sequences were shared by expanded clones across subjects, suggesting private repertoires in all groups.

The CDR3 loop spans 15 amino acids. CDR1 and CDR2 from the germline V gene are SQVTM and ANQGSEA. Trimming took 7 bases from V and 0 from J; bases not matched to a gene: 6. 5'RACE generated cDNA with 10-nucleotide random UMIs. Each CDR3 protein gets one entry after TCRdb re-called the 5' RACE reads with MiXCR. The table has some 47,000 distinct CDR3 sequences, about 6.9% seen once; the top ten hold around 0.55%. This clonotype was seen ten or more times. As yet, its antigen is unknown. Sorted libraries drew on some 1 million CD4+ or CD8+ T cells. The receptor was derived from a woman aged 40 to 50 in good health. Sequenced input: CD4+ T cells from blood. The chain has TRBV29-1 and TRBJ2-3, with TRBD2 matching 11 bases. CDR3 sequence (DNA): TGCAGCGCCTTGACTAGCGGGGTGAGCACAGATACGCAGTATTTT. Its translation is CSALTSGVSTDTQYF.